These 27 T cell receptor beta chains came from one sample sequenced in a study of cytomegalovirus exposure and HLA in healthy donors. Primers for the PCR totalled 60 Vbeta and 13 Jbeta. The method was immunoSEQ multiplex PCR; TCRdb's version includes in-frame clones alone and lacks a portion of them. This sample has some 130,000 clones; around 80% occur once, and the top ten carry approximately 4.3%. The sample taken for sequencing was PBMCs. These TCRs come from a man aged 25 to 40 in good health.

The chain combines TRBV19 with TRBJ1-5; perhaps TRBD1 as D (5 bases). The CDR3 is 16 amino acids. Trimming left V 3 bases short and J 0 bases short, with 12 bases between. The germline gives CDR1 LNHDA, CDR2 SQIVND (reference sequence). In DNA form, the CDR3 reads TGTGCCAGTAGTATCCGACAGATTTATAGCAATCAGCCCCAGCATTTT. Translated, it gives CASSIRQIYSNQPQHF.

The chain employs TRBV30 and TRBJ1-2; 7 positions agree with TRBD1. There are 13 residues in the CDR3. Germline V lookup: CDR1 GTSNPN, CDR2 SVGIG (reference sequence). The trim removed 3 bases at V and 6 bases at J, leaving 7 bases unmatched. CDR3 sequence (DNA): TGTGCCTGGAGCCGACAGGGTGGGGATGGCTACACCTTC. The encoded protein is CAWSRQGGDGYTF.

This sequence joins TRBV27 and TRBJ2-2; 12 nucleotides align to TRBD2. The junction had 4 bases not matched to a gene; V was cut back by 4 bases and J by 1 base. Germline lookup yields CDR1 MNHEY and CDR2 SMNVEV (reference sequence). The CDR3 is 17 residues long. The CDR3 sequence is CASSWLAGGGNTGELFF. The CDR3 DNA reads TGTGCCAGCAGTTGGCTAGCGGGAGGGGGGAACACCGGGGAGCTGTTTTTT.

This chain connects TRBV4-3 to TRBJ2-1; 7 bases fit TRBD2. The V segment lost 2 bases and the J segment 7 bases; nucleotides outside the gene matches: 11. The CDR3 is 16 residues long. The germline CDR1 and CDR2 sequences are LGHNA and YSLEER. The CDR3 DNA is TGCGCCAGCAGCCAACTTGGACTAGGGCCGCGGAATGAGCAGTTCTTC. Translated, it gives CASSQLGLGPRNEQFF.

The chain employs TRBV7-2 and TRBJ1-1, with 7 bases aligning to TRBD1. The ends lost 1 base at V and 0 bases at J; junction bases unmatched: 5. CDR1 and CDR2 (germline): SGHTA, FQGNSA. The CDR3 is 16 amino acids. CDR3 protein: CASSLEDRFLNTEAFF. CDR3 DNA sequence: TGTGCCAGCAGCTTAGAGGACAGGTTCCTGAACACTGAAGCTTTCTTT.

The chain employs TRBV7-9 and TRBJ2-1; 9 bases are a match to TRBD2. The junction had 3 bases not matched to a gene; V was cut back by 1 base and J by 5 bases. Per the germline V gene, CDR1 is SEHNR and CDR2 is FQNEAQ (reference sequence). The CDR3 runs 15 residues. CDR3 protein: CASSLGLAGNNEQFF. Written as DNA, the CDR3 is TGTGCCAGCAGCTTAGGCCTAGCGGGGAACAATGAGCAGTTCTTC.

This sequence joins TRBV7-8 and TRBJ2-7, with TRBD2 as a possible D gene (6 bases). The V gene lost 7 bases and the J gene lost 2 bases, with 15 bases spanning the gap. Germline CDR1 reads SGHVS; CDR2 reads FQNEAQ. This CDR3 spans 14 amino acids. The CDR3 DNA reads TGTGCCAGCATCCCCGGCGGGGCCGCCTACGAGCAGTACTTC. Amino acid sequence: CASIPGGAAYEQYF.

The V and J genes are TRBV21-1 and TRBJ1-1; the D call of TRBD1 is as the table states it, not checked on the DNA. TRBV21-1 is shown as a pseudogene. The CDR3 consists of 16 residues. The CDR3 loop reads CASSKVAFTGVPEAFF. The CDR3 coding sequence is TGTGCCAGCAGCAAAGTGGCCTTCACAGGGGTCCCTGAAGCTTTCTTT.

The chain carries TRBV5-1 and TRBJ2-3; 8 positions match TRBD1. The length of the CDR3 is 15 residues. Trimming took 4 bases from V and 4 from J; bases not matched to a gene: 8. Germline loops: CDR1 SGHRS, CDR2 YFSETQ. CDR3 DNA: TGCGCCAGCAGCCCCGGACAGGGCGAACCAGATACGCAGTATTTT. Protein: CASSPGQGEPDTQYF.

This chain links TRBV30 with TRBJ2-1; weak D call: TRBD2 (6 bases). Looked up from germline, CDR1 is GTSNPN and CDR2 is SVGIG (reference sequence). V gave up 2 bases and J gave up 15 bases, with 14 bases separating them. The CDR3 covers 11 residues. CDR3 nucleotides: TGTGCCTGGAGTCCCCCGGGACTCCTGTTCTTC. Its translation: CAWSPPGLLFF.

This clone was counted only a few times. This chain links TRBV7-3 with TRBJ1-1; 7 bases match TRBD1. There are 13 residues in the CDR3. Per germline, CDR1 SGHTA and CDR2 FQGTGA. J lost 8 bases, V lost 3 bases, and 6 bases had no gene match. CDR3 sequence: CASSFGTASEAFF. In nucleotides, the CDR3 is TGTGCCAGCAGCTTCGGGACAGCCAGCGAAGCTTTCTTT.

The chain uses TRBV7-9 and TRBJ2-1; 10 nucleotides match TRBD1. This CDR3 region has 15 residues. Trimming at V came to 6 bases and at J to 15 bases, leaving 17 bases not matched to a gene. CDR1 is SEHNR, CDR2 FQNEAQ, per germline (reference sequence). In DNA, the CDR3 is TGTGCCAGCAGTCGCCGGGGACAGGGGTCCCCCGGGGGGTTCTTC. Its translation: CASSRRGQGSPGGFF.

The CDR3 sequence is CASSLNGMSQETQYF. DNA for the CDR3: TGTGCCAGCAGCTTAAACGGGATGTCCCAAGAGACCCAGTACTTC. The chain employs TRBV7-3 and TRBJ2-5, with TRBD2 as a possible D gene (5 bases). Trimming stripped 1 base from V and 1 base from J, with 10 bases between. Per the germline V gene, CDR1 is SGHTA and CDR2 is FQGTGA. The CDR3 has 15 amino acids. Filled out from reference TRBV7-3 and TRBJ2-5, the complete variable domain reads GAGVSQTPSNKVTEKGKYVELRCDPISGHTALYWYRQSLGQGPEFLIYFQGTGAADDSGLPNDRFFAVRPEGSVSTLKIQRTERGDSAVYLCASSLNGMSQETQYFGPGTRLLVL.

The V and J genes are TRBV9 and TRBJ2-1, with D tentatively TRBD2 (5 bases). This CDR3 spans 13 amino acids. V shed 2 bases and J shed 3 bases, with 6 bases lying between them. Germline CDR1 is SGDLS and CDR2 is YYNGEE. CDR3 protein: CASSVRDYNEQFF. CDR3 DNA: TGTGCCAGCAGCGTTCGGGACTACAATGAGCAGTTCTTC.

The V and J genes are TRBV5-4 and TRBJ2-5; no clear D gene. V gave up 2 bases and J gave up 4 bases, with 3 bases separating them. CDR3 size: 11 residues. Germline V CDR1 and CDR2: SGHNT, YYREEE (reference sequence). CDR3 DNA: TGTGCCAGCAGCTTCGGAGAGACCCAGTACTTC. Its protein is CASSFGETQYF.

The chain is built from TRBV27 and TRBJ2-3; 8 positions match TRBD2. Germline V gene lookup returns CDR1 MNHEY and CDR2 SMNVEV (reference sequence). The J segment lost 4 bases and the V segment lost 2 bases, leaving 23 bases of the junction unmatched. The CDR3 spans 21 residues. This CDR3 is CASSLLSSTFAGGPEADTQYF. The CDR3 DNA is TGTGCCAGCAGTTTACTCTCCAGTACCTTTGCGGGAGGCCCGGAGGCAGATACGCAGTATTTT.

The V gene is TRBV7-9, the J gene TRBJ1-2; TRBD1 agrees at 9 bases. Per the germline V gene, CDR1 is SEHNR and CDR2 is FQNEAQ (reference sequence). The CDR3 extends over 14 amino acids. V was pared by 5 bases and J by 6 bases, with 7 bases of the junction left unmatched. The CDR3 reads CASSLRDRDHGYTF. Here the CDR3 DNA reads TGTGCCAGCAGCCTAAGGGACAGGGACCATGGCTACACCTTC.

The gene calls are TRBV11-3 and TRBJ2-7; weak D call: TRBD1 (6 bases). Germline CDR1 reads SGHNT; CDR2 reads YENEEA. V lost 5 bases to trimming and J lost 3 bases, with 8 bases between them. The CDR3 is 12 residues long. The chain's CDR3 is CASSRDIYEQYF. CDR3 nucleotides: TGTGCCAGCAGCAGGGACATCTACGAGCAGTACTTC.

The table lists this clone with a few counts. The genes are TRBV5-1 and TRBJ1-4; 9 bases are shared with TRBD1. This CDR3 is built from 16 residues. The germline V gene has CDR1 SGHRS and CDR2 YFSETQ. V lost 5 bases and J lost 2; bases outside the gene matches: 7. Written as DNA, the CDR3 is TGCGCCAGCAGGGAACAGGGGGCGCTTACTAATGAAAAACTGTTTTTT. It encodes CASREQGALTNEKLFF.

CDR3 DNA sequence: TGTGCCTGGAGCTATATGACTGTGGCCGGGCAGTACTTC. It translates to CAWSYMTVAGQYF. The V gene is TRBV30, the J gene TRBJ2-7; D call uncertain. The CDR3 runs to 13 residues. V was trimmed by 3 bases and J by 9 bases, leaving 18 bases between them. Germline-derived CDR1 and CDR2 are GTSNPN and SVGIG (reference sequence).

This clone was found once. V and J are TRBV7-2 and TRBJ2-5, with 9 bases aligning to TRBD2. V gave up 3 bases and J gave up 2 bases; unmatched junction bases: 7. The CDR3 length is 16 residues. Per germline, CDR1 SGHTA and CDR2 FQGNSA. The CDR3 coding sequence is TGTGCCAGCAGCTTCAGCACTCTAGCGGGACAAGAGACCCAGTACTTC. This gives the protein CASSFSTLAGQETQYF.

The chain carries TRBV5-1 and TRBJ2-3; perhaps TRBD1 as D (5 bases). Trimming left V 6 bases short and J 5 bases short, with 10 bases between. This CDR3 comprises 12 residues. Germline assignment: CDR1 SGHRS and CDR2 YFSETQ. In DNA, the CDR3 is TGCGCCAGCACCGACAGCCTAGATACGCAGTATTTT. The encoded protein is CASTDSLDTQYF. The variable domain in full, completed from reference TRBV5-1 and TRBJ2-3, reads KAGVTQTPRYLIKTRGQQVTLSCSPISGHRSVSWYQQTPGQGLQFLFEYFSETQRNKGNFPGRFSGRQFSNSRSEMNVSTLELGDSALYLCASTDSLDTQYFGPGTRLTVL.

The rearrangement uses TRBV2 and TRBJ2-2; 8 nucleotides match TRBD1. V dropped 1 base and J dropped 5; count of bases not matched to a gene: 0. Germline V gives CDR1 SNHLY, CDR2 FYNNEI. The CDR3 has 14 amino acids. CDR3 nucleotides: TGTGCCAGCAGTGAAGACAGGGGGACCGGGGAGCTGTTTTTT. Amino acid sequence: CASSEDRGTGELFF.

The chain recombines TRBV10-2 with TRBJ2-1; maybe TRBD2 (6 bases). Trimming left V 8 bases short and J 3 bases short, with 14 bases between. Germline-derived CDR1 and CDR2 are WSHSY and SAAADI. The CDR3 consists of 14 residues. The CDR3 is CASSDRGIYNEQFF. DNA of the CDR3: TGCGCCAGCTCCGACCGCGGGATCTACAATGAGCAGTTCTTC.

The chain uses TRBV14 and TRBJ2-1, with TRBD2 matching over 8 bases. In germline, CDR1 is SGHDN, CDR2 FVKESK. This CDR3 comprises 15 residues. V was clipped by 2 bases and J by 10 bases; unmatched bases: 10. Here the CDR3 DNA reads TGTGCCAGCAGCCAATTTGGACTAGCAAGTTCCGAGCAGTTCTTC. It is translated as CASSQFGLASSEQFF.

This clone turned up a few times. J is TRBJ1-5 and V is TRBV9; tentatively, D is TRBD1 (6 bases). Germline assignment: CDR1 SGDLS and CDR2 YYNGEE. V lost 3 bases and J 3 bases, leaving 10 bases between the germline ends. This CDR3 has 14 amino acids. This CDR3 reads CASSATGNNQPQHF. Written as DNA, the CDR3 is TGTGCCAGCAGCGCTACAGGGAACAATCAGCCCCAGCATTTT. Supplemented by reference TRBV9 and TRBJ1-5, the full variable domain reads DSGVTQTPKHLITATGQRVTLRCSPRSGDLSVYWYQQSLDQGLQFLIQYYNGEERAKGNILERFSAQQFPDLHSELNLSSLELGDSALYFCASSATGNNQPQHFGDGTRLSIL.

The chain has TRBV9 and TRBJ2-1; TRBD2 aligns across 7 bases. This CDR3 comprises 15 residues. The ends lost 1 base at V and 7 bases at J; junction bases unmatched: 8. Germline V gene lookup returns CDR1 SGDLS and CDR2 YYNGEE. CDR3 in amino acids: CASSVRLAARNEQFF. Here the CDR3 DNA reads TGTGCCAGCAGCGTAAGACTAGCTGCGAGGAATGAGCAGTTCTTC.